Sequencing of this T cell receptor (beta chain) was carried out in a study of tumor-infiltrating lymphocytes in primary liver carcinoma. Study summary: Regardless of tissue type, samples showed similar yields of roughly 3.65 to 8 million productive TCRbeta reads.

Germline DNA was extracted too, while blood RNA derived from unsorted whole blood. The CDR3 is made up of 16 amino acids. With 6 bases clipped from V and 4 bases from J, the junction kept 11 bases outside the gene matches. The germline V gene has CDR1 MDHEN and CDR2 SYDVKM. cDNA specific to TCR beta was made from 450 to 650 ng of total RNA, with a constant-region primer employed for priming. Library construction for TCR beta comprised three nested multiplex PCR rounds performed with slightly modified ARM-PCR. Primers for the first two PCR rounds were TRBV1-TRBV30 forward primers and a C-beta reverse primer (approximately 9 cycles per round). TCRdb re-called the multiplex PCR reads through MiXCR, storing one row per CDR3 protein. The sample shows hundreds of thousands of distinct CDR3 sequences, nearly 60% of them seen only once.

The specimen sequenced was peripheral blood. The genes are TRBV28 and TRBJ2-1; 8 bases are shared with TRBD2. This sequence was found in a woman in her twenties or thirties with primary liver carcinoma and hepatitis B virus infection. CDR3 amino acids: CASRGPGGRSYNEQFF. DNA for the CDR3: TGTGCCAGCAGGGGGCCCGGCGGGAGGTCGTACAATGAGCAGTTCTTC.